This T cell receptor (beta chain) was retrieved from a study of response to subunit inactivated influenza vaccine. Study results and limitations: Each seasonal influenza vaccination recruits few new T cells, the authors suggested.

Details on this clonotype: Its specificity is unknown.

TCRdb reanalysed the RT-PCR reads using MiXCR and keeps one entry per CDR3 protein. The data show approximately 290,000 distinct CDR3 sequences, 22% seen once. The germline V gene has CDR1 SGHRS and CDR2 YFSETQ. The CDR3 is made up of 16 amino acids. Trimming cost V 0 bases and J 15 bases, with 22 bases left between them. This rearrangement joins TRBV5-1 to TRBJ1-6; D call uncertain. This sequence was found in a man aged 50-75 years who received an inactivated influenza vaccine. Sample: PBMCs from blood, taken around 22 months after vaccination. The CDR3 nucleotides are TGCGCCAGCAGCTTGGCCGCGGGCAGCCTCGCGCAGAGCCTCCACTTT. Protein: CASSLAAGSLAQSLHF.